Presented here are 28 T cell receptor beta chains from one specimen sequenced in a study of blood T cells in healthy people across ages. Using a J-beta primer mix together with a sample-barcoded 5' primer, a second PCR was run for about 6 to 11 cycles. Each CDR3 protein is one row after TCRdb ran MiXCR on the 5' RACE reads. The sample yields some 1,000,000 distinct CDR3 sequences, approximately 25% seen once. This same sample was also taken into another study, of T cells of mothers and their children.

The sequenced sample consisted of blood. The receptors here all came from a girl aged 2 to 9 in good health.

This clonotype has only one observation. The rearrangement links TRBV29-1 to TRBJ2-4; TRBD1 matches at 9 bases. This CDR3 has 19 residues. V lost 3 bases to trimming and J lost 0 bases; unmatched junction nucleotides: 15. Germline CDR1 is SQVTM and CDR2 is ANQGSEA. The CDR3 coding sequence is TGCAGCGTTGAGTTTATTGAGACAGGGGGTCTCCTAGCCAAAAACATTCAGTACTTC. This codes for CSVEFIETGGLLAKNIQYF.

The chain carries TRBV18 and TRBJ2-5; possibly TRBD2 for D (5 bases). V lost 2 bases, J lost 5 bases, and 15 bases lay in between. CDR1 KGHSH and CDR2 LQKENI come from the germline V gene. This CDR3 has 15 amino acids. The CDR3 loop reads CASSPMDSGRETQYF. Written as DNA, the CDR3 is TGTGCCAGCTCACCAATGGACTCCGGCCGGGAGACCCAGTACTTC.

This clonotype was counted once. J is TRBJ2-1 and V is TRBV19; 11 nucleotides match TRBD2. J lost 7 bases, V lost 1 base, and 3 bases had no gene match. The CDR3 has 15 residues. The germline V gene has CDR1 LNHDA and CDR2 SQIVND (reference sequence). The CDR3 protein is CASSIARLAGNEQFF. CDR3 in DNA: TGTGCCAGTAGTATAGCAAGACTAGCGGGGAATGAGCAGTTCTTC.

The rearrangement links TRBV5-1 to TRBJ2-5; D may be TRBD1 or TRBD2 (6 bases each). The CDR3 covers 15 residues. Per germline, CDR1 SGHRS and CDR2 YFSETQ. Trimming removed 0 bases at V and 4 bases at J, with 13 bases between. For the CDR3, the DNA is TGCGCCAGCAGCTTGGAGGGGGGAAGCGGAGAGACCCAGTACTTC. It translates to CASSLEGGSGETQYF.

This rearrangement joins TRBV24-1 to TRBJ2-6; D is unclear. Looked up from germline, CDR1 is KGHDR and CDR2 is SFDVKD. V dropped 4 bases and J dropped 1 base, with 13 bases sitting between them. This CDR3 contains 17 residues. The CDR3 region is CATSDSRISSGANVLTF. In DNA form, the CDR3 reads TGTGCCACCAGTGACTCCCGTATTTCGTCTGGGGCCAACGTCCTGACTTTC.

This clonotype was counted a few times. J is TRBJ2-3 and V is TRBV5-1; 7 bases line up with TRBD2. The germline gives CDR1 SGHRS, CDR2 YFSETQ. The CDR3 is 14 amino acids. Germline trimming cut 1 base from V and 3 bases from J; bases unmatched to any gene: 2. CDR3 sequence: CASSLRRETDTQYF. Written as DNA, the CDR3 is TGCGCCAGCAGCTTGCGGCGGGAGACAGATACGCAGTATTTT. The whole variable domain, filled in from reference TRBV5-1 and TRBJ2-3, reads KAGVTQTPRYLIKTRGQQVTLSCSPISGHRSVSWYQQTPGQGLQFLFEYFSETQRNKGNFPGRFSGRQFSNSRSEMNVSTLELGDSALYLCASSLRRETDTQYFGPGTRLTVL.

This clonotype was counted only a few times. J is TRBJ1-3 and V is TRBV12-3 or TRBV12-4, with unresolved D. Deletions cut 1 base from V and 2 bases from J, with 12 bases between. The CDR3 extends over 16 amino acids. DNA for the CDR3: TGTGCCAGCAGTTTAGGGGCCAGACACCCTGGAAACACCATATATTTT. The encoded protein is CASSLGARHPGNTIYF.

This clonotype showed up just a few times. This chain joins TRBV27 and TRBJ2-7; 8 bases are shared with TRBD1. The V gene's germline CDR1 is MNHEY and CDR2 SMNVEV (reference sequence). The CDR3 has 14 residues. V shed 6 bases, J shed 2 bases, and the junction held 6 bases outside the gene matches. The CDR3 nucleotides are TGTGCCAGCAGACTATCAGGGGGCACCTACGAGCAGTACTTC. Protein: CASRLSGGTYEQYF.

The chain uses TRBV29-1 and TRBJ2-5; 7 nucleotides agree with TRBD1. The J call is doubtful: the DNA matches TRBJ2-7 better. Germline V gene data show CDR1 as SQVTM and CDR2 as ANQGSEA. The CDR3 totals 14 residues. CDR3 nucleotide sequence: TGCAGCGTTGCCATCGGGACAGCAGCCTACGAGCAGTACTTC. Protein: CSVAIGTAAYEQYF.

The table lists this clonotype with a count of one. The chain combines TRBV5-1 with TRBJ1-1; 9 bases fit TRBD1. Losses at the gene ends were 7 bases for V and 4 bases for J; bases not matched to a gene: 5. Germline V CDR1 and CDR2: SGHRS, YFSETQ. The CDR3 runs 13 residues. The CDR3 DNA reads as TGCGCCAGCCACCCGACAGGGGGCACTGAAGCTTTCTTT. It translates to CASHPTGGTEAFF.

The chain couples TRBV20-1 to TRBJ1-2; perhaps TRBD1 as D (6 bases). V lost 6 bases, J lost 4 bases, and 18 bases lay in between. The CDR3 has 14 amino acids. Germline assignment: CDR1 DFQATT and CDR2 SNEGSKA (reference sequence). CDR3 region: CSATLGGRGYGYTF. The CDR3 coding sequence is TGCAGTGCCACTCTGGGGGGGCGAGGCTATGGCTACACCTTC.

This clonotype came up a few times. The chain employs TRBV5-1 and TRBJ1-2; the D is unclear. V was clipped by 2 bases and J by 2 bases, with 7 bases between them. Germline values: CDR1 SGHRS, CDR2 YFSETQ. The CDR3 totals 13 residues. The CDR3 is CASSFDTNYGYTF. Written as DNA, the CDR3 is TGCGCCAGCAGCTTCGACACAAACTATGGCTACACCTTC. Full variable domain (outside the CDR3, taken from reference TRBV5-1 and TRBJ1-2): KAGVTQTPRYLIKTRGQQVTLSCSPISGHRSVSWYQQTPGQGLQFLFEYFSETQRNKGNFPGRFSGRQFSNSRSEMNVSTLELGDSALYLCASSFDTNYGYTFGSGTRLTVV.

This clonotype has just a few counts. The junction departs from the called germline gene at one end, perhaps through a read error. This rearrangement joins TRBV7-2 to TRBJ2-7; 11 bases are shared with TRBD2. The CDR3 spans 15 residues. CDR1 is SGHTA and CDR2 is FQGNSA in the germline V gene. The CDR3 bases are TGTGCCAGCAGCCTAGGACTAGCGGGTTCCTGCGAGCAGTACTTC. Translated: CASSLGLAGSCEQYF.

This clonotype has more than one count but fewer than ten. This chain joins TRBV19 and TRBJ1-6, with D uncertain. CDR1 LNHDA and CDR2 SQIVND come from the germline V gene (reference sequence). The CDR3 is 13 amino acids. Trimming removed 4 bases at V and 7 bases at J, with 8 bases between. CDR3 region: CASSNGLNSPLHF. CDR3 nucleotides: TGTGCCAGTAGTAACGGCTTGAATTCACCCCTCCACTTT.

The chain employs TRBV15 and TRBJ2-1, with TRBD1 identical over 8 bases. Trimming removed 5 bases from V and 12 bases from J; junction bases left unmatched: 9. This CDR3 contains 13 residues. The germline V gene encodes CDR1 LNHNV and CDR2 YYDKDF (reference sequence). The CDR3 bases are TGTGCCACCAGCCCGGGATATGACAGGGGGCAGTTCTTC. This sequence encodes CATSPGYDRGQFF.

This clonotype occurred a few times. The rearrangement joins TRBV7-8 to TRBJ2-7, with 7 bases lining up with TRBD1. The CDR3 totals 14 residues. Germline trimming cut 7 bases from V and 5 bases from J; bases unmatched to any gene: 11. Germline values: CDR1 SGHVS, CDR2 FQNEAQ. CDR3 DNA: TGTGCCAGCAAAGAGGCAGGGGGTGTCGACGAGCAGTACTTC. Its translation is CASKEAGGVDEQYF.

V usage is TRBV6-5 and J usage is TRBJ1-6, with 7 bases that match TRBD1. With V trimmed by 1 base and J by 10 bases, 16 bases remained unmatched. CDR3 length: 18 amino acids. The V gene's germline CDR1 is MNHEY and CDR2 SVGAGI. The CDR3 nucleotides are TGTGCCAGCAGTTACTTTTCGGGGACAGAACCTTTCTCATCACCCCTCCACTTT. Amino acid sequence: CASSYFSGTEPFSSPLHF.

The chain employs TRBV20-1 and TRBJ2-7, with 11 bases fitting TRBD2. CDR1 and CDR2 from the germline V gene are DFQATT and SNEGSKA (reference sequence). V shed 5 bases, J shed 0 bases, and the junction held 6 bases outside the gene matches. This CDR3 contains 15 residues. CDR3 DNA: TGCAGTGCTCTCTCTACTAGCGGGAGCTCCTACGAGCAGTACTTC. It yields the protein CSALSTSGSSYEQYF.

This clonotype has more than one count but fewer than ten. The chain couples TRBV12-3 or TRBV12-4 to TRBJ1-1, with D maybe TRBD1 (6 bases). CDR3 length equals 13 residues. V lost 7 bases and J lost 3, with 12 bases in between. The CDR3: CASTTGYYTEAFF. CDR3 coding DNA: TGTGCCAGCACCACAGGGTATTACACTGAAGCTTTCTTT.

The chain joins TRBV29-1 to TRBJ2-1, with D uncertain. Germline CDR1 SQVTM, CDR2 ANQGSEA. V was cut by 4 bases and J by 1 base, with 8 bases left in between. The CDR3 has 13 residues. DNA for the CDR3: TGCAGCGTTGTACAGTTTTCCTACAATGAGCAGTTCTTC. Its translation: CSVVQFSYNEQFF.

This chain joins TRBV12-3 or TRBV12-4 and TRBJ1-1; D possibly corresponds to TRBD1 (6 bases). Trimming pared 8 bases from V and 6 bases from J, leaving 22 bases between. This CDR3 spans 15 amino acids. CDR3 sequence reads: CASLTSVGGPAEAFF. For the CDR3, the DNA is TGTGCCAGCTTAACCTCAGTCGGGGGCCCCGCTGAAGCTTTCTTT.

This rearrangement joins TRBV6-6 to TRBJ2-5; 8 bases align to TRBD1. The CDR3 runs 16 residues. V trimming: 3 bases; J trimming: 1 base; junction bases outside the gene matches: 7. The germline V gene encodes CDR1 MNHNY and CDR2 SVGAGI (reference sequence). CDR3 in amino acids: CASSYSTGVGQETQYF. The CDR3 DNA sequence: TGTGCCAGCAGTTATTCGACAGGGGTCGGCCAAGAGACCCAGTACTTC.

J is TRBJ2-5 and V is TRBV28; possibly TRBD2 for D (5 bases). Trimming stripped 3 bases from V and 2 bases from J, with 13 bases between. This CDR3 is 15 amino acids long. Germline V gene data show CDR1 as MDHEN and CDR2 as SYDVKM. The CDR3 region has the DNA TGTGCCAGCAGTTTCGGAGCGGCTAGTCAAGAGACCCAGTACTTC. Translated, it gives CASSFGAASQETQYF.

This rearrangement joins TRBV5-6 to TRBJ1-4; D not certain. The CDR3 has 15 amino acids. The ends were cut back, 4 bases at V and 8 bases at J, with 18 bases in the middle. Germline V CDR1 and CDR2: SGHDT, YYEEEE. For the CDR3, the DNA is TGTGCCAGCAGCCATTCAGACGGGCGGGTGGAAAAACTGTTTTTT. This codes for CASSHSDGRVEKLFF.

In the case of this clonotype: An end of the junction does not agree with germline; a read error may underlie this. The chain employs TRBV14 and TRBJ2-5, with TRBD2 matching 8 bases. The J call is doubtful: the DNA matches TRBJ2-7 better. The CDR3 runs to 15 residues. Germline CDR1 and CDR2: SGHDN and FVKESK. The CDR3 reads CGSSPSGGRRYEQYF. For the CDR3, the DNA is TGTGGCAGCAGCCCCTCTGGCGGGAGGAGGTACGAGCAGTACTTC.

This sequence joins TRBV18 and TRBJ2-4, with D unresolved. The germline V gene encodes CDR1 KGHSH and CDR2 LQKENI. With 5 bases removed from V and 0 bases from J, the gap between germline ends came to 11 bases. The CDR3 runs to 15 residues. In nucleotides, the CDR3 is TGTGCCAGCTCAAACCAAAGGCTAGCCAAAAACATTCAGTACTTC. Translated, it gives CASSNQRLAKNIQYF.

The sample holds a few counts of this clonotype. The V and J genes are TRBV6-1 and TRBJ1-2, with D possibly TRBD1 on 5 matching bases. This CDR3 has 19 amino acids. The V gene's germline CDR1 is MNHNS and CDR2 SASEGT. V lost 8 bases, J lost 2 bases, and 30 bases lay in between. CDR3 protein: CASLGGTDPRVGENYGYTF. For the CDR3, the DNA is TGTGCCAGCCTTGGTGGGACCGACCCAAGAGTAGGCGAAAACTATGGCTACACCTTC.

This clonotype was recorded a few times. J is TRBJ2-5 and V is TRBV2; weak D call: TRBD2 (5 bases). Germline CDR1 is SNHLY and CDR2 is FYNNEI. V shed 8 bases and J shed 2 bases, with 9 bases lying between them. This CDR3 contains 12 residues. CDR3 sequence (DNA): TGTGCCAGCTACCCGGGGCAAGAGACCCAGTACTTC. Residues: CASYPGQETQYF.